The 23 T cell receptor beta chains below come from one sample, sequenced in a study of T cell clonality in common variable immunodeficiency. Study-wide results and caveats: Fewer deletions and N-nucleotide insertions were reportedly seen in common variable immunodeficiency TCR beta sequences.

Sequenced by immunoSEQ multiplex PCR; TCRdb stores in-frame clones only, minus some. The sample presents roughly 42,000 clones, none singletons. No antigen has been identified for these receptors. Material: peripheral blood mononuclear cells. Receptor source: a human donor with common variable immunodeficiency.

A word on this clone: The read terminates 3 residues before the CDR3 end, so the remaining end is supplied by the germline J gene. V gene TRBV6-2 or TRBV6-3 combines with J gene TRBJ1-5; maybe TRBD1 (6 bases). This CDR3 is 17 amino acids long. Trimming pared 6 bases from V and 4 bases from J, leaving 22 bases between. The germline CDR1 and CDR2 sequences are MNHEY and SVGEGT. The CDR3 DNA, read in part, is TGTGCCAGCAGAAGGACCTCACGACAGGACCAAAATCAGCCC. Translation gives CASRRTSRQDQNQP. The full CDR3 protein is CASRRTSRQDQNQPQHF.

This clone was picked up many times. The part of the CDR3 DNA that was read is TGTGCCAGCAGTTCCGACAGGGGAGGACCCTACGAG. Protein product: CASSSDRGGPYE. The full CDR3 sequence reads CASSSDRGGPYEQYF. The chain is built from TRBV5-6 and TRBJ2-7; 8 nucleotides agree with TRBD1. The read stops 3 residues short of the end of the CDR3; the missing end is completed from the germline J gene. CDR1 is SGHDT, CDR2 YYEEEE, per germline. The CDR3 runs to 15 residues. V dropped 5 bases and J dropped 2; count of bases not matched to a gene: 9.

This clone was found many times. The read ends 3 residues shy of where the CDR3 ends; the end is completed using the germline J gene. The rearrangement joins TRBV20-1 to TRBJ2-7, with D possibly matching TRBD2 (6 bases). Trimming shortened V by 3 bases and J by 3 bases, and 12 bases separated the two germline ends. The CDR3 sequence is 13 residues long. Germline V CDR1 and CDR2: DFQATT, SNEGSKA (reference sequence). The sequenced part of the CDR3 DNA is TGCAGTGCTAGGTGGACGGGGGACTACGAG. Protein: CSARWTGDYE. Given in full, the CDR3 is CSARWTGDYEQYF.

Comment on this clone: The read stops 3 residues short of the end of the CDR3; the missing end is completed from the germline J gene. The chain combines TRBV7-2 with TRBJ1-2, with D possibly matching TRBD1 (5 bases). There are 13 residues in the CDR3. Looked up from germline, CDR1 is SGHTA and CDR2 is FQGNSA. Trimming pared 1 base from V and 4 bases from J, leaving 7 bases between. The chain's CDR3 is CASSLEGLYGYTF. The covered CDR3 bases are TGTGCCAGCAGCTTAGAGGGGCTCTATGGC.

With respect to this clone: Read coverage stops 3 residues before the CDR3 terminus; the germline J gene supplies the remainder. The chain carries TRBV30 and TRBJ1-1, with D possibly TRBD1 on 6 matching bases. Trimming left V 1 base short and J 0 bases short, with 15 bases between. From germline, CDR1 is GTSNPN and CDR2 SVGIG (reference sequence). This CDR3 spans 16 amino acids. The DNA read from the CDR3 is TGTGCCTGGAGTGATCCTCGGACAGTTTTGAACACTGAA. It codes for CAWSDPRTVLNTE. The entire CDR3 sequence reads CAWSDPRTVLNTEAFF.

This clone appeared many times. Coverage ceases 3 residues before the CDR3 finishes, and the germline J gene fills in the end. Other DNA sequences within the sample encode an identical CDR3. The chain links TRBV20-1 to TRBJ1-6; 9 bases are shared with TRBD1. This CDR3 contains 13 residues. Unmatched junction bases numbered 4, after V lost 6 bases and J lost 7 bases. Germline V CDR1 and CDR2: DFQATT, SNEGSKA (reference sequence). The CDR3 DNA, read in part, is TGCAGTGCAAGGACAGGGGAAAATTCACCC. Its translation: CSARTGENSP. The whole CDR3 protein is CSARTGENSPLHF.

Notes on this clone: The sequence runs out 3 residues before the end of the CDR3; the remainder is reconstructed from the germline J gene. The gene calls are TRBV7-9 and TRBJ2-3; 9 bases align to TRBD2. Germline trimming cut 3 bases from V and 4 bases from J; bases unmatched to any gene: 5. This CDR3 contains 15 residues. Germline V gene sequence: CDR1 SEHNR, CDR2 FQNEAQ (reference sequence). The DNA read from the CDR3 is TGTGCCAGCAGCTTTCCAGCGGGGGGCTCAGATACG. It yields the protein CASSFPAGGSDT. The whole CDR3 reads CASSFPAGGSDTQYF.

In this sample, this clone turned up many times. With the read ending 3 residues before the CDR3 end, the germline J gene is used to fill in that end. This sequence joins TRBV5-4 and TRBJ2-1; D is unclear. The germline gives CDR1 SGHNT, CDR2 YYREEE (reference sequence). The CDR3 is 15 residues long. V lost 3 bases and J lost 6, with 16 bases in between. CDR3 bases read: TGTGCCAGCAGCTCCTGGCAGAGTAGGGTCAATGAG. Protein sequence: CASSSWQSRVNE. The whole CDR3 is CASSSWQSRVNEQFF.

Remarks on this clone: The read gets to within 3 residues of the CDR3 end, and the germline J gene fills in the rest. The chain carries TRBV18 and TRBJ2-3; the match to TRBD2 covers 12 bases. This CDR3 comprises 17 residues. Germline CDR1 and CDR2: KGHSH and LQKENI. With V trimmed by 2 bases and J by 4 bases, 7 bases remained unmatched. CDR3 in amino acids: CASSPRASGGAADTQYF. The CDR3 bases that were read are TGTGCCAGCTCACCAAGAGCTAGCGGGGGGGCCGCAGATACG.

This clone was detected many times. With the read ending 3 residues before the CDR3 end, the germline J gene is used to fill in that end. This chain links TRBV7-2 with TRBJ2-2; 7 bases line up with TRBD1. The V gene's germline CDR1 is SGHTA and CDR2 FQGNSA. The length of the CDR3 is 15 residues. J gave up 6 bases and V 5 bases, and 9 bases lay outside the gene matches. Incomplete CDR3 DNA: TGTGCCAGCAGCCCATCCAGGACAGGTCCCGGGGAG. Its translation: CASSPSRTGPGE. The whole CDR3 sequence is CASSPSRTGPGELFF.

This clone was recorded at least ten times. The CDR3 goes on 3 residues after the read ends, and that part is filled in from the germline J gene. The genes are TRBV15 and TRBJ2-3, with 8 bases fitting TRBD2. The CDR3 runs to 18 residues. CDR1 is LNHNV, CDR2 YYDKDF, per germline (reference sequence). V lost 5 bases to trimming and J lost 5 bases; unmatched junction nucleotides: 18. The DNA read from the CDR3 is TGTGCCACCAGCCAGACTCCTAGCGGGCGCGTGAGAGGAGATACG. Translation: CATSQTPSGRVRGDT. The full CDR3 reads CATSQTPSGRVRGDTQYF.

Ten or more counts support this clone. The read stops 3 residues short of the end of the CDR3; the missing end is completed from the germline J gene. The rearrangement links TRBV6-2 or TRBV6-3 to TRBJ1-1; no reliable D call. CDR3 length: 15 amino acids. Trimming pared 2 bases from V and 0 bases from J, leaving 10 bases between. CDR1 is MNHEY and CDR2 is SVGEGT in the germline V gene. The CDR3 reads CASSYEGYMNTEAFF. The DNA read from the CDR3 is TGTGCCAGCAGTTACGAGGGTTACATGAACACTGAA.

This clone was counted many times. CDR3 sequence: CSARPRTDNYGYTF. CDR3 DNA (partial): TGCAGTGCTAGGCCCCGGACAGATAACTATGGC. The chain combines TRBV20-1 with TRBJ1-2; a possible D gene is TRBD1 (6 bases). The read finishes 3 residues shy of the CDR3 end, and the germline J gene is used to complete it. CDR1 and CDR2 from the germline V gene are DFQATT and SNEGSKA (reference sequence). Trimming left V 3 bases short and J 1 base short, with 12 bases between. The CDR3 runs 14 residues.

This clone was observed at least ten times. The missing CDR3 end, 3 residues past where the read stops, is filled in from the germline J gene. The V call is TRBV5-1, the J call TRBJ1-4, with 11 bases aligning to TRBD1. The CDR3 loop spans 17 amino acids. From germline, CDR1 is SGHRS and CDR2 YFSETQ. J gave up 3 bases and V 4 bases, and 8 bases lay outside the gene matches. The CDR3 here is CASSADRGRSANEKLFF. Partial CDR3 DNA: TGCGCCAGCAGCGCGGACAGGGGGCGTTCGGCTAATGAAAAA. Full variable domain (remainder filled in from reference TRBV5-1 and TRBJ1-4): KAGVTQTPRYLIKTRGQQVTLSCSPISGHRSVSWYQQTPGQGLQFLFEYFSETQRNKGNFPGRFSGRQFSNSRSEMNVSTLELGDSALYLCASSADRGRSANEKLFFGSGTQLSVL.

The sample holds many counts of this clone. With the read ending 3 residues before the CDR3 end, the germline J gene is used to fill in that end. V gene TRBV6-2 or TRBV6-3 combines with J gene TRBJ2-7; tentative D call: TRBD2 (5 bases). V lost 1 base and J 2 bases, leaving 9 bases between the germline ends. The germline CDR1 and CDR2 sequences are MNHEY and SVGEGT. CDR3 size: 14 residues. The part of the CDR3 DNA that was read is TGTGCCAGCAGTTACTTAAGAGGGCCCTACGAG. This codes for CASSYLRGPYE. From start to end, the CDR3 is CASSYLRGPYEQYF.

This clone was detected many times. Coverage ceases 3 residues before the CDR3 finishes, and the germline J gene fills in the end. This chain uses TRBV6-2 or TRBV6-3 with TRBJ2-5, with a possible D match to TRBD1 (5 bases). The CDR3 runs to 12 residues. V lost 4 bases to trimming and J lost 3 bases, with 6 bases between them. CDR1 is MNHEY and CDR2 is SVGEGT in the germline V gene. This CDR3 is CASSFREETQYF. The part of the CDR3 DNA that was read is TGTGCCAGCAGTTTCAGGGAAGAGACC.

This clone was counted many times. Read data end 3 residues before the CDR3 end; the end is taken from the germline J gene. The chain recombines TRBV30 with TRBJ2-5; TRBD1 matches 10 bases. The CDR3 totals 13 residues. V shed 5 bases and J 4 bases; nucleotides not matched to a gene: 4. CDR1 is GTSNPN and CDR2 is SVGIG in the germline V gene (reference sequence). The sequenced part of the CDR3 DNA is TGTGCCTGGGACAGGGGGCAAAGAGAGACC. It specifies CAWDRGQRET. The complete CDR3 protein is CAWDRGQRETQYF.

Regarding this clone: With the read ending 3 residues before the CDR3 end, the germline J gene is used to fill in that end. The chain is built from TRBV7-6 and TRBJ2-3, with 12 bases lining up with TRBD2. There are 16 residues in the CDR3. Trimming at V came to 1 base and at J to 2 bases, leaving 1 base not matched to a gene. Looked up from germline, CDR1 is SGHVS and CDR2 is FNYEAQ. CDR3 bases read: TGTGCCAGCAGCTTAGGACTAGCGGGAGACACAGATACG. Translating it yields CASSLGLAGDTDT. The entire CDR3 protein is CASSLGLAGDTDTQYF.

This clone showed up many times. With the read ending 3 residues before the CDR3 end, the germline J gene is used to fill in that end. The chain combines TRBV7-3 with TRBJ2-1; 11 bases are a match to TRBD2. J was trimmed by 6 bases and V by 2 bases; bases with no gene match: 3. This CDR3 is built from 15 residues. Germline V gene data show CDR1 as SGHTA and CDR2 as FQGTGA. The DNA read from the CDR3 is TGTGCCAGCAGCTTAGCGGGACTAGCGGCCAATGAG. Translation gives CASSLAGLAANE. The whole CDR3 sequence is CASSLAGLAANEQFF.

On this clone: Read sequence stops 3 residues before the CDR3 end, and the germline J gene provides the missing end. The gene calls are TRBV7-2 and TRBJ2-7; D gene unclear. Germline V gene lookup returns CDR1 SGHTA and CDR2 FQGNSA. The length of the CDR3 is 13 residues. The V end lost 4 bases, the J end lost 3 bases, and 10 bases lay between the germline ends. CDR3 in amino acids: CASSSGPLYEQYF. The part of the CDR3 DNA that was read is TGTGCCAGCAGCTCAGGCCCTCTCTACGAG.

This clone has a handful of counts. With the read ending 3 residues before the CDR3 end, the germline J gene is used to fill in that end. V and J are TRBV7-3 and TRBJ2-4; tentative D call: TRBD2 (5 bases). CDR3 length: 14 amino acids. V gave up 5 bases and J gave up 0 bases, with 8 bases separating them. CDR1 is SGHTA, CDR2 FQGTGA, per germline. The DNA read from the CDR3 is TGTGCCAGCAGCCCTGCGGGAGCCAAAAACATT. Translation: CASSPAGAKNI. The full CDR3 is CASSPAGAKNIQYF.

This clone was detected a few times. Read coverage stops 3 residues before the CDR3 terminus; the germline J gene supplies the remainder. The V call is TRBV20-1, the J call TRBJ2-7; D not resolved. The V end was cut by 6 bases, the J end by 0 bases, with 12 bases between. The CDR3 spans 13 residues. CDR1 is DFQATT and CDR2 is SNEGSKA in the germline V gene (reference sequence). Here the CDR3 reads CSAGGQSSYEQYF. The CDR3 bases that were read are TGCAGTGCCGGTGGGCAGTCCTCCTACGAG.

The sample holds many counts of this clone. The CDR3 end lies 3 residues beyond the end of the read and is filled in from the germline J gene. The chain recombines TRBV20-1 with TRBJ2-1; TRBD2 matches at 10 bases. CDR1 is DFQATT, CDR2 SNEGSKA, per germline (reference sequence). The ends lost 0 bases at V and 8 bases at J; junction bases unmatched: 7. CDR3 size: 15 residues. The CDR3 protein is CSARDASGREDEQFF. The CDR3 DNA, read in part, is TGCAGTGCTAGAGATGCCAGCGGGAGGGAGGATGAG.